This T cell receptor (beta chain) was found in a study of CD8 T cells in Susac syndrome. About 0.45 to 1 ug RNA was reverse transcribed with random hexamers. One entry per CDR3 protein results from TCRdb running MiXCR on the immunoSEQ multiplex PCR reads. The table lists 150,000 to 200,000 distinct CDR3 sequences, approximately 96% of them singletons. This CDR3 spans 14 amino acids. The V end lost 2 bases, the J end lost 5 bases, and 15 bases lay between the germline ends. Germline V gives CDR1 GTSNPN, CDR2 SVGIG (reference sequence). The sample taken for sequencing was CD4+ T cells from PBMCs. The chain recombines TRBV30 with TRBJ1-1; D possibly corresponds to TRBD1 (5 bases). The TCR sequence derives from a human donor with Susac syndrome. CDR3 in DNA: TGTGCCTGGAGTCCACCTTGGGGGATGACTGAAGCTTTCTTT. Amino acids: CAWSPPWGMTEAFF.